These T cell receptor beta chains were read from a single sample in a study of T-cell reconstitution after alpha-beta-depleted transplantation in children. TCRdb re-called the PCR reads through MiXCR, storing one row per CDR3 protein. Among 500,000 to 600,000 distinct CDR3 sequences, over 25% were seen once, and the ten largest hold approximately 39%. The sequenced sample was PBMCs, obtained before TCRalphabeta/CD19-depleted stem cell transplant. All receptors come from a boy in the first two years of life with Wiskott-Aldrich syndrome, due to receive a stem cell transplant. The CDR3 runs from the conserved cysteine through the conserved F or W. The D gene is left open where the match is weak. A row's size may be missing; if present it is once, few, many or a size class.

clone size: -
J gene: TRBJ2-3
D gene: TRBD2
V gene: TRBV28
CDR3 DNA: TGTGCCAGCAGTTTAGGGGAGGGGTTGCCAGATACGCAGTATTTT
CDR3 protein: CASSLGEGLPDTQYF

clone size: many
J gene: TRBJ2-1
D gene: TRBD2
V gene: TRBV7-2
CDR3 DNA: TGTGCCAGCAGCTTACTAGTCGGACTAGCGGGGCCTAATGAGCAGTTCTTC
CDR3 protein: CASSLLVGLAGPNEQFF

clone size: -
J gene: TRBJ2-2
D gene: -
V gene: TRBV29-1
CDR3 DNA: TGCAGCGTCGGACGAACCGGGGAGCTGTTTTTT
CDR3 protein: CSVGRTGELFF

clone size: -
J gene: TRBJ2-7
D gene: TRBD2
V gene: TRBV20-1
CDR3 DNA: TGCAGTGCTCGGACTAGGGACTACGAGCAGTACTTC
CDR3 protein: CSARTRDYEQYF

clone size: -
J gene: TRBJ2-1
D gene: TRBD2
V gene: TRBV7-2
CDR3 DNA: TGTGCCAGCAGCGGGAGGGCGAATGAGCAGTTCTTC
CDR3 protein: CASSGRANEQFF

clone size: -
J gene: TRBJ1-6
D gene: TRBD1
V gene: TRBV7-2
CDR3 DNA: TGTGCCAGCAGCCCGCTCAGGGGGCCCTCTTCACCCCTCCACTTT
CDR3 protein: CASSPLRGPSSPLHF

clone size: few
J gene: TRBJ2-2
D gene: TRBD2
V gene: TRBV20-1
CDR3 DNA: TGCAGTGCTAGAGGCCGGGGGGGCTCAATGAACACCGGGGAGCTGTTTTTT
CDR3 protein: CSARGRGGSMNTGELFF

clone size: -
J gene: TRBJ1-2
D gene: -
V gene: TRBV4-1
CDR3 DNA: TGCGCCAGCAGCCAAGATGGGGACCCCGACTATGGCTACACCTTC
CDR3 protein: CASSQDGDPDYGYTF

clone size: -
J gene: TRBJ1-3
D gene: TRBD1
V gene: TRBV20-1
CDR3 DNA: TGCAGTGCTAGACAGGGGGGCGGAAACACCATATATTTT
CDR3 protein: CSARQGGGNTIYF

clone size: few
J gene: TRBJ2-1
D gene: TRBD1
V gene: TRBV14
CDR3 DNA: TGTGCCAGCAGCCGAACCCACCCGGGACAGTACTACAATGAGCAGTTCTTC
CDR3 protein: CASSRTHPGQYYNEQFF

clone size: -
J gene: TRBJ2-1
D gene: TRBD1
V gene: TRBV5-1
CDR3 DNA: TGCGCCAGCAGCCCCCGGGACAGTACGATCAATGAGCAGTTCTTC
CDR3 protein: CASSPRDSTINEQFF

clone size: -
J gene: TRBJ1-5
D gene: -
V gene: TRBV5-1
CDR3 DNA: TGCGCCAGCAGCTTGATCTGGGGGCAAGGTCAGCCCCAGCATTTT
CDR3 protein: CASSLIWGQGQPQHF

clone size: few
J gene: TRBJ1-4
D gene: -
V gene: TRBV20-1
CDR3 DNA: TGCAGTGCTCTTCAAGGTGAAAAACTGTTTTTT
CDR3 protein: CSALQGEKLFF

clone size: -
J gene: TRBJ2-3
D gene: TRBD1
V gene: TRBV20-1
CDR3 DNA: TGCAGTGCTAGGCGGACAGGTCCAGATACGCAGTATTTT
CDR3 protein: CSARRTGPDTQYF

clone size: few
J gene: TRBJ1-3
D gene: TRBD1
V gene: TRBV6-5
CDR3 DNA: TGTGCCAGCAGTCGGGAACAGGGGGTCGGAAACACCATATATTTT
CDR3 protein: CASSREQGVGNTIYF

clone size: -
J gene: TRBJ2-6
D gene: -
V gene: TRBV11-2
CDR3 DNA: TGTGCCAGCAGCTTATCTAGAAGGGTCGAATCGGGCTCTGGGGCCAACGTCCTGACTTTC
CDR3 protein: CASSLSRRVESGSGANVLTF

clone size: -
J gene: TRBJ2-2
D gene: -
V gene: TRBV20-1
CDR3 DNA: TGCAGTGCTTTTCCGGGAGCTGACACCGGGGAGCTGTTTTTT
CDR3 protein: CSAFPGADTGELFF

clone size: -
J gene: TRBJ1-2
D gene: -
V gene: TRBV2
CDR3 DNA: TGTGCCAGCAGTGAGGGCGACGGCTATGGCTACACCTTC
CDR3 protein: CASSEGDGYGYTF

clone size: few
J gene: TRBJ1-4
D gene: TRBD1
V gene: TRBV5-1
CDR3 DNA: TGCGCCAGCAGCGCCGAACAGGGGGCGAGAGGTGAAAAACTGTTTTTT
CDR3 protein: CASSAEQGARGEKLFF

clone size: -
J gene: TRBJ2-7
D gene: -
V gene: TRBV3-1
CDR3 DNA: TGTGCCAGCAGCCCCCCTGGGGCAAAGCCTTTCTACGAGCAGTACTTC
CDR3 protein: CASSPPGAKPFYEQYF

clone size: few
J gene: TRBJ1-1
D gene: -
V gene: TRBV12-3/TRBV12-4
CDR3 DNA: TGTGCCAGCAGTTTCGGACCTGAAGCTTTCTTT
CDR3 protein: CASSFGPEAFF

clone size: -
J gene: TRBJ2-3
D gene: -
V gene: TRBV5-1
CDR3 DNA: TGCGCCAGCACCGGGGAAGGGGCAGATACGCAGTATTTT
CDR3 protein: CASTGEGADTQYF

clone size: few
J gene: TRBJ2-1
D gene: TRBD2
V gene: TRBV12-3/TRBV12-4
CDR3 DNA: TGTGCCAGCAGACGACTAGCGGGAGGGAACGATGAGCAGTTCTTC
CDR3 protein: CASRRLAGGNDEQFF

clone size: few
J gene: TRBJ2-7
D gene: -
V gene: TRBV5-6
CDR3 DNA: TGTGCCAGCAGCTTCGGGGGATGGTCCTACGAGCAGTACTTC
CDR3 protein: CASSFGGWSYEQYF

clone size: -
J gene: TRBJ1-1
D gene: -
V gene: TRBV7-2
CDR3 DNA: TGTGCCAGCAGCTTATGGTACGTTACCACTGAAGCTTTCTTT
CDR3 protein: CASSLWYVTTEAFF

clone size: -
J gene: TRBJ1-2
D gene: TRBD1
V gene: TRBV4-1
CDR3 DNA: TGCGCCAGCAGCCAAGATGAGCAGGGGGCTGCTAACTATGGCTACACCTTC
CDR3 protein: CASSQDEQGAANYGYTF

clone size: few
J gene: TRBJ1-1
D gene: TRBD1
V gene: TRBV30
CDR3 DNA: TGTGCCTGGAAACACAAAACAGGGGGTACTGAAGCTTTCTTT
CDR3 protein: CAWKHKTGGTEAFF

clone size: few
J gene: TRBJ1-2
D gene: -
V gene: TRBV10-3
CDR3 DNA: TGTGCCATCCAGAGTCGACAGACAACTAACTATGGCTACACCTTC
CDR3 protein: CAIQSRQTTNYGYTF

clone size: -
J gene: TRBJ2-1
D gene: TRBD2
V gene: TRBV12-3/TRBV12-4
CDR3 DNA: TGTGCCAGCAGAGCGGGAGAGGGTGAGCAGTTCTTC
CDR3 protein: CASRAGEGEQFF

clone size: -
J gene: TRBJ1-6
D gene: -
V gene: TRBV7-2
CDR3 DNA: TGTGCCAGCAGCTTAGACAGTGCAAATTCACCCCTCCACTTT
CDR3 protein: CASSLDSANSPLHF

clone size: many
J gene: TRBJ2-4
D gene: -
V gene: TRBV5-1
CDR3 DNA: TGCGCCAGCAGCGGCCTAGCCAAAAACATTCAGTACTTC
CDR3 protein: CASSGLAKNIQYF

clone size: -
J gene: TRBJ2-1
D gene: TRBD2
V gene: TRBV7-3
CDR3 DNA: TGTGCCAGCAGCTTAAGTCTAGCGGGACCCAATGAGCAGTTCTTC
CDR3 protein: CASSLSLAGPNEQFF

clone size: -
J gene: TRBJ2-5
D gene: -
V gene: TRBV11-2
CDR3 DNA: TGTGCCAGCAGCTCCAACCTGCGAGAGACCCAGTACTTC
CDR3 protein: CASSSNLRETQYF

clone size: many
J gene: TRBJ2-3
D gene: -
V gene: TRBV6-4
CDR3 DNA: TGTGCCAGCAGTGACCACAGAGAACCAGATACGCAGTATTTT
CDR3 protein: CASSDHREPDTQYF

clone size: -
J gene: TRBJ2-1
D gene: -
V gene: TRBV12-3/TRBV12-4
CDR3 DNA: TGTGCCAGCAGTCCAAGCCCTGTAGCGGAGCAGTTCTTC
CDR3 protein: CASSPSPVAEQFF

clone size: few
J gene: TRBJ2-7
D gene: -
V gene: TRBV7-9
CDR3 DNA: TGTGCCAGCAGCTTACAGGGCCCGCAGTACTTC
CDR3 protein: CASSLQGPQYF

clone size: -
J gene: TRBJ2-7
D gene: -
V gene: TRBV3-1
CDR3 DNA: TGTGCCAGCAGTCCAGGTAATACCTACGAGCAGTACTTC
CDR3 protein: CASSPGNTYEQYF

clone size: few
J gene: TRBJ2-1
D gene: TRBD2
V gene: TRBV28
CDR3 DNA: TGTGCCAGCAGTTTATTCCCACTAGCGGGAGTGGGGTCGCAAAATGAGCAGTTCTTC
CDR3 protein: CASSLFPLAGVGSQNEQFF

clone size: -
J gene: TRBJ2-1
D gene: TRBD2
V gene: TRBV5-1
CDR3 DNA: TGCGCCAGCAGCGGGCTAGCGGGAGTAGGCAATGAGCAGTTCTTC
CDR3 protein: CASSGLAGVGNEQFF

clone size: -
J gene: TRBJ1-5
D gene: -
V gene: TRBV27
CDR3 DNA: TGTGCCAGCAAGATTACAGGGCCCAATCAGCCCCAGCATTTT
CDR3 protein: CASKITGPNQPQHF

clone size: -
J gene: TRBJ2-7
D gene: TRBD2
V gene: TRBV5-1
CDR3 DNA: TGCGCCAGCAGCTGGACTAGCGGCAATCTCTACGAGCAGTACTTC
CDR3 protein: CASSWTSGNLYEQYF

clone size: few
J gene: TRBJ1-1
D gene: -
V gene: TRBV20-1
CDR3 DNA: TGCAGTGCTAGAGGTCATAGCGAAGCTTTCTTT
CDR3 protein: CSARGHSEAFF

clone size: -
J gene: TRBJ2-1
D gene: TRBD2
V gene: TRBV5-1
CDR3 DNA: TGCGCCAGCAGCTGGCGGGAGGGTATAAACAATGAGCAGTTCTTC
CDR3 protein: CASSWREGINNEQFF

clone size: few
J gene: TRBJ2-3
D gene: TRBD2
V gene: TRBV29-1
CDR3 DNA: TGCAGCGTTGAAGATCGGGCTAGCGGGACGTACACAGATACGCAGTATTTT
CDR3 protein: CSVEDRASGTYTDTQYF

clone size: -
J gene: TRBJ2-1
D gene: TRBD2
V gene: TRBV29-1
CDR3 DNA: TGCAGCGTTCTGGGACTAGCGGAAAACAATGAGCAGTTCTTC
CDR3 protein: CSVLGLAENNEQFF

clone size: few
J gene: TRBJ2-2
D gene: TRBD2
V gene: TRBV27
CDR3 DNA: TGTGCCAGCAGTCCCTCGGCGGGAGAGATCTCCGGGGAGCTGTTTTTT
CDR3 protein: CASSPSAGEISGELFF

clone size: few
J gene: TRBJ1-1
D gene: -
V gene: TRBV7-9
CDR3 DNA: TGTGCCAGCAGCACGACCCTTTACAGTGTCGAAGAAGCTTTCTTT
CDR3 protein: CASSTTLYSVEEAFF

clone size: -
J gene: TRBJ2-1
D gene: TRBD2
V gene: TRBV12-3/TRBV12-4
CDR3 DNA: TGTGCCAGCAGGCTAGCGGGAGGTACCTCCTACAATGAGCAGTTCTTC
CDR3 protein: CASRLAGGTSYNEQFF

clone size: few
J gene: TRBJ2-4
D gene: TRBD1
V gene: TRBV15
CDR3 DNA: TGTGCCACCAGCAGAGAGGGCAGGGGGCGAGACATTCAGTACTTC
CDR3 protein: CATSREGRGRDIQYF

clone size: -
J gene: TRBJ2-1
D gene: TRBD1
V gene: TRBV6-1
CDR3 DNA: TGTGCCAGCAGGCACAGGGGCAATGAGCAGTTCTTC
CDR3 protein: CASRHRGNEQFF

clone size: -
J gene: TRBJ1-1
D gene: -
V gene: TRBV7-2
CDR3 DNA: TGTGCCAGCAGCTTATTAGGGAAGACTGAAGCTTTCTTT
CDR3 protein: CASSLLGKTEAFF

clone size: -
J gene: TRBJ2-5
D gene: TRBD2
V gene: TRBV5-1
CDR3 DNA: TGCGCCAGCAGACAGGGACTAGCGCAAGAGACCCAGTACTTC
CDR3 protein: CASRQGLAQETQYF

clone size: -
J gene: TRBJ2-2
D gene: TRBD1
V gene: TRBV5-1
CDR3 DNA: TGCGCCAGCAGCTACATGACAGGGGACACCGGGGAGCTGTTTTTT
CDR3 protein: CASSYMTGDTGELFF

clone size: -
J gene: TRBJ2-1
D gene: -
V gene: TRBV10-1
CDR3 DNA: TGCGCCACCCAACCCCCAAAAGCTCGGTCATCCCAGGATGAGCAGTTCTTC
CDR3 protein: CATQPPKARSSQDEQFF

clone size: -
J gene: TRBJ2-1
D gene: -
V gene: TRBV10-3
CDR3 DNA: TGTGCCATCAGTCATAGGGTCTCTAGCGATGAGCAGTTCTTC
CDR3 protein: CAISHRVSSDEQFF

clone size: -
J gene: TRBJ2-7
D gene: TRBD1
V gene: TRBV10-3
CDR3 DNA: TGTGCCATCATGAAGGACAGGGGAATCAACGAGCAGTACTTC
CDR3 protein: CAIMKDRGINEQYF

clone size: few
J gene: TRBJ2-1
D gene: -
V gene: TRBV5-1
CDR3 DNA: TGCGCCGGGACGGGACTCCCACTACAATACAATGAGCAGTTCTTC
CDR3 protein: CAGTGLPLQYNEQFF

clone size: -
J gene: TRBJ1-6
D gene: -
V gene: TRBV6-5
CDR3 DNA: TGTGCCAGCAGTTACGGAACAGGGTATAATTCACCCCTCCACTTT
CDR3 protein: CASSYGTGYNSPLHF

clone size: -
J gene: TRBJ2-7
D gene: TRBD1
V gene: TRBV7-9
CDR3 DNA: TGTGCCAGCAGCTTCTCCGGGACAGGGAAAGTCCCCTACGAGCAGTACTTC
CDR3 protein: CASSFSGTGKVPYEQYF

clone size: -
J gene: TRBJ2-1
D gene: -
V gene: TRBV5-1
CDR3 DNA: TGCGCCAGCAGCTTGGCTTTGGGTGAGCAGTTCTTC
CDR3 protein: CASSLALGEQFF